The TCR beta chain described here comes from a study of beta chain features in type 1 diabetes. About the study: Age and gender were similar between patients and healthy donors, as were cell yields.

Every isolated RNA sample was fully reverse transcribed, so sequencing captured expressed TCRB transcripts. Generated by immunoSEQ multiplex PCR, the TCRdb table keeps only in-frame clones and is missing some. The data show 600,000 to 700,000 clones, with over 10% seen just once and less than 0.025% held by the top ten. This clone was observed a few times. What it recognizes is unknown. Study-level points and caveats: TCRB CDR3 length was moderately but significantly reduced in all four CD4+ subsets of Type 1 diabetes patients. Equally in patients and controls, shorter templates might have been favored by PCR. The study found fewer insertions and more deletions at VDJ junctions in type 1 diabetes patients. The analysis here could not establish whether HLA type shapes TCRB rearrangement.

Trimming took off 7 bases at V and 0 bases at J, with 14 bases between the two ends. This CDR3 is built from 14 residues. Germline CDR1 SQVTM, CDR2 ANQGSEA. The chain joins TRBV29-1 to TRBJ2-3; D is uncertain. The sample consisted of naive CD4+ T cells from blood. The sequence derives from a man aged 18 to 29 with type 1 diabetes. In DNA form, the CDR3 reads TGCAGCGGAAAGATGCCTTTTAGCACAGATACGCAGTATTTT. Protein: CSGKMPFSTDTQYF.